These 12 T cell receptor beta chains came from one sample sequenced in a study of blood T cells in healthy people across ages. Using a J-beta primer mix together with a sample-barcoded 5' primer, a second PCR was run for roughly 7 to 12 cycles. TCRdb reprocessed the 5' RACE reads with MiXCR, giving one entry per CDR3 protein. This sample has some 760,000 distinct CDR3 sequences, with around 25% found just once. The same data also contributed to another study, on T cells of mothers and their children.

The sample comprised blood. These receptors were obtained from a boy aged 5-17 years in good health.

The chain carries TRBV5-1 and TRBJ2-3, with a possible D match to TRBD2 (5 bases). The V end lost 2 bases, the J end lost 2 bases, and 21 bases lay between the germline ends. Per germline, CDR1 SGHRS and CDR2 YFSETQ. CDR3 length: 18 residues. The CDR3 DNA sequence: TGCGCCAGCAGCTTTCGAGCGGAGGTCTCCCAATCCACAGATACGCAGTATTTT. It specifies CASSFRAEVSQSTDTQYF.

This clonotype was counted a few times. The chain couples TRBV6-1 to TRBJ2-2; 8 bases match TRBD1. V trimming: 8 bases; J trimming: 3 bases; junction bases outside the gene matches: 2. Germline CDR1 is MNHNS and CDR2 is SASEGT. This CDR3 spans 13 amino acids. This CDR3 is CASAGGYTGELFF. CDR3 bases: TGTGCCAGCGCAGGGGGCTACACCGGGGAGCTGTTTTTT.

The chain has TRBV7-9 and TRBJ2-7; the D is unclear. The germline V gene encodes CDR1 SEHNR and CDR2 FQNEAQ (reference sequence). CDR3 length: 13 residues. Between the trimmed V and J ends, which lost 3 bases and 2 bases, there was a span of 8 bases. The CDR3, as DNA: TGTGCCAGCAGCTTTTCCGTCCCCTACGAGCAGTACTTC. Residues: CASSFSVPYEQYF. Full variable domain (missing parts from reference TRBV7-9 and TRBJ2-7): DTGVSQNPRHKITKRGQNVTFRCDPISEHNRLYWYRQTLGQGPEFLTYFQNEAQLEKSRLLSDRFSAERPKGSFSTLEIQRTEQGDSAMYLCASSFSVPYEQYFGPGTRLTVT.

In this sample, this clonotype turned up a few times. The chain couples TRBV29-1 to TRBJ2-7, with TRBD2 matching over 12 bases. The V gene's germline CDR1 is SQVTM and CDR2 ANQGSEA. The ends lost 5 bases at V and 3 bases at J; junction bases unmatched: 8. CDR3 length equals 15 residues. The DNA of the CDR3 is TGCAGCGTTTCGGGACTAGCGGGCGCAAACTACGAGCAGTACTTC. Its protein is CSVSGLAGANYEQYF.

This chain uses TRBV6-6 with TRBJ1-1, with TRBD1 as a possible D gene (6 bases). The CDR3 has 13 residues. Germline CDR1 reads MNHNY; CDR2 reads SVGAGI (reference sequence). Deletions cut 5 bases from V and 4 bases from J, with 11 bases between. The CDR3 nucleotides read TGTGCCAGCAGTAACAGGGTGAGCACTGAAGCTTTCTTT. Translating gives CASSNRVSTEAFF.

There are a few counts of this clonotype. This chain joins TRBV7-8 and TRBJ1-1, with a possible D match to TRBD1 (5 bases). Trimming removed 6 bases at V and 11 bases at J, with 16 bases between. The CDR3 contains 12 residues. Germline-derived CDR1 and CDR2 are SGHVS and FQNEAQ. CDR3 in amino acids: CASSPPAGAAFF. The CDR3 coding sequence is TGTGCCAGCAGTCCTCCAGCCGGGGCGGCTTTCTTT.

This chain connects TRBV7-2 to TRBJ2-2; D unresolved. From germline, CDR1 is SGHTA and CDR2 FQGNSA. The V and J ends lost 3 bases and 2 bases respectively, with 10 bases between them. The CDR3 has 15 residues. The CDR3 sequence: CASSFGLSNTGELFF. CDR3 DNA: TGTGCCAGCAGCTTCGGCCTTTCTAACACCGGGGAGCTGTTTTTT. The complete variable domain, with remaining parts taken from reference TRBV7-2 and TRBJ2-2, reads GAGVSQSPSNKVTEKGKDVELRCDPISGHTALYWYRQSLGQGLEFLIYFQGNSAPDKSGLPSDRFSAERTGGSVSTLTIQRTQQEDSAVYLCASSFGLSNTGELFFGEGSRLTVL.

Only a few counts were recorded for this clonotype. CDR3 residues: CASSYTDAGYGYTF. CDR3 DNA: TGTGCCAGCAGCTATACAGATGCCGGCTATGGCTACACCTTC. The chain couples TRBV7-9 to TRBJ1-2; D remains ambiguous. The germline V and J ends were trimmed by 4 bases and 4 bases, with 13 bases remaining between them. Germline V CDR1 and CDR2: SEHNR, FQNEAQ (reference sequence). The CDR3 is 14 residues long.

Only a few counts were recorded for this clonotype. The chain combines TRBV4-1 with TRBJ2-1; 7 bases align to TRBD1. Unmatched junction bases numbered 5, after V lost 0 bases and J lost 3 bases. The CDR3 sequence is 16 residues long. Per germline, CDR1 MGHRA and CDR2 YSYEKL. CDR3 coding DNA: TGCGCCAGCAGCCAAGAGGACAGGCCAGACTACAATGAGCAGTTCTTC. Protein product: CASSQEDRPDYNEQFF.

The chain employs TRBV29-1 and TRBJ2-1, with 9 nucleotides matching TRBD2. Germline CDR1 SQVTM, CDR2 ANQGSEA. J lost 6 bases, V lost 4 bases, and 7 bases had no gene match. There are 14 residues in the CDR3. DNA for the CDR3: TGCAGCGTTGTGGGTAGCGGGGGAAGCAATGAGCAGTTCTTC. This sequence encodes CSVVGSGGSNEQFF.

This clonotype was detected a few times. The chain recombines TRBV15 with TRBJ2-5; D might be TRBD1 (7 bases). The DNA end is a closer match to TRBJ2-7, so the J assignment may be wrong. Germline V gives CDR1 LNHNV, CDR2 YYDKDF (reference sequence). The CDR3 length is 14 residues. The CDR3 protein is CATSGGTATYEQYF. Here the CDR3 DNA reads TGTGCCACCAGCGGCGGGACAGCTACCTACGAGCAGTACTTC.

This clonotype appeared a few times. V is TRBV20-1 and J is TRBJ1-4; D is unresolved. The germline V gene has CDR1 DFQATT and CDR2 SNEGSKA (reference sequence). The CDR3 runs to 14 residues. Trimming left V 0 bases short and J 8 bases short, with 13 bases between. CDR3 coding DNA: TGCAGTGCTAGAGACGGCAACCCGGGGGAAAAACTGTTTTTT. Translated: CSARDGNPGEKLFF.